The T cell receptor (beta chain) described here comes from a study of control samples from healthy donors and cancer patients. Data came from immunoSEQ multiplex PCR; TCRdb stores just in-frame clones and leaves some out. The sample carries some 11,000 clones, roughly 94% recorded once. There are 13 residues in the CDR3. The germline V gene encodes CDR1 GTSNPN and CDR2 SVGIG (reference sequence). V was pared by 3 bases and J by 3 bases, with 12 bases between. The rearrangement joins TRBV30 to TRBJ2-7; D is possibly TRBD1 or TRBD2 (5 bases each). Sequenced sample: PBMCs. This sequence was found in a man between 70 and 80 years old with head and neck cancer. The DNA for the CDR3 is TGTGCCTGGAGCACAGGTGGGGGCTACGAGCAGTACTTC. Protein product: CAWSTGGGYEQYF.